Below, 11 T cell receptor beta chains from the same sample are listed, as sequenced in a study of shared T cell receptors in the human thymus (dated by TCRdb to the early 2020s). Libraries came from the immunoSEQ multiplex PCR assay. Not all clones reach the TCRdb copy of this immuneACCESS table, which keeps in-frame sequences only. Checked studies attribute under half of the gap to unresolved V genes and leave the rest unexplained. Here the sample has about 610,000 clones; 88% occur a single time. Over 0.008% of the sample goes to the ten largest clones. These same records also appear under a second study, on human thymus T cells.

The sample was thymocytes. The receptors were sampled from a boy under two years old with a congenital heart defect. Donor details come from another sample of the same person, matched by shared clones.

This clone was recorded a few times. The chain uses TRBV29-1 and TRBJ1-1; the match to TRBD1 covers 9 bases. This CDR3 is 15 amino acids long. Germline trimming cut 6 bases from V and 5 bases from J; bases unmatched to any gene: 13. CDR1 and CDR2 from the germline V gene are SQVTM and ANQGSEA. In DNA form, the CDR3 reads TGCAGCGTGGACCGGGACAGGGCGCCGGGAACTGAAGCTTTCTTT. As protein: CSVDRDRAPGTEAFF.

The chain links TRBV10-2 to TRBJ2-7, with TRBD1 matching 10 bases. V lost 9 bases and J lost 5; bases outside the gene matches: 10. Germline lookup yields CDR1 WSHSY and CDR2 SAAADI. CDR3 length: 14 residues. The CDR3 sequence: CASTTGTGDHEQYF. CDR3 bases: TGCGCCAGTACAACCGGGACAGGGGACCACGAGCAGTACTTC.

The V and J genes are TRBV7-4 and TRBJ1-2; D remains unclear. CDR3 size: 14 residues. Germline CDR1 is SGHVT and CDR2 is SQSDAQ. Trimming removed 2 bases from V and 8 bases from J, with 15 bases in between. The chain's CDR3 is CASSLRREHRGYTF. In DNA form, the CDR3 reads TGTGCCAGCAGCTTACGGCGGGAGCATAGAGGCTACACCTTC.

This clone has a handful of counts. V and J are TRBV28 and TRBJ1-2; no reliable D call. The CDR3 consists of 13 residues. V shed 5 bases and J shed 6 bases, with 13 bases lying between them. Germline values: CDR1 MDHEN, CDR2 SYDVKM. The CDR3 sequence is CASSPGGRNGYTF. The CDR3 DNA follows: TGTGCCAGCAGTCCCGGAGGGAGGAATGGCTACACCTTC.

V usage is TRBV11-2 and J usage is TRBJ2-7, with 8 bases matching TRBD1. Germline V lookup: CDR1 SGHAT, CDR2 FQNNGV. The CDR3 has 15 amino acids. Trimming at V came to 5 bases and at J to 4 bases, leaving 10 bases not matched to a gene. The CDR3 sequence is CASSLAQGAEYEQYF. Written as DNA, the CDR3 is TGTGCCAGCAGCCTAGCGCAGGGGGCCGAATACGAGCAGTACTTC.

The J gene is TRBJ2-1, the V gene TRBV11-3; D ambiguous. Germline V CDR1 and CDR2: SGHNT, YENEEA. CDR3 length: 12 residues. Trimming shortened V by 4 bases and J by 4 bases, and 5 bases separated the two germline ends. CDR3 DNA sequence: TGTGCCAGCAGCTCCGGGTACAATGAGCAGTTCTTC. It specifies CASSSGYNEQFF.

This chain links TRBV28 with TRBJ1-3, with no clear D. The CDR3 totals 14 residues. The ends were cut back, 6 bases at V and 3 bases at J, with 12 bases in the middle. Per the germline V gene, CDR1 is MDHEN and CDR2 is SYDVKM. For the CDR3, the DNA is TGTGCCAGCAGCCCCTCCGGGGTTGGAAACACCATATATTTT. Translation: CASSPSGVGNTIYF.

A word on this clone: One junction end does not reproduce the germline sequence, and a read error may be involved. V gene TRBV4-3 combines with J gene TRBJ2-2, with TRBD2 matching 8 bases. CDR3 size: 16 residues. CDR1 is LGHNA and CDR2 is YSLEER in the germline V gene. The CDR3 sequence: CATSAQRELPTGELFF. CDR3 nucleotides: TGCGCCACCAGCGCCCAGCGGGAGCTCCCCACCGGGGAGCTGTTTTTT.

This chain uses TRBV30 with TRBJ1-1, with D possibly matching TRBD1 (5 bases). Looked up from germline, CDR1 is GTSNPN and CDR2 is SVGIG (reference sequence). CDR3 size: 13 residues. Trimming removed 5 bases at V and 0 bases at J, with 10 bases between. CDR3 sequence (DNA): TGTGCCTGGGACAGTTTCATGAACACTGAAGCTTTCTTT. This codes for CAWDSFMNTEAFF.

The chain has TRBV7-3 and TRBJ2-7; 10 nucleotides align to TRBD2. CDR3 length equals 16 residues. CDR1 and CDR2 from the germline V gene are SGHTA and FQGTGA. The ends lost 5 bases at V and 5 bases at J; junction bases unmatched: 12. CDR3 sequence reads: CASSPHPSGSRNEQYF. The CDR3 bases are TGTGCCAGCAGCCCCCACCCTAGCGGGAGTAGGAACGAGCAGTACTTC. Based on the CDR3 plus reference TRBV7-3 and TRBJ2-7, the full variable domain is GAGVSQTPSNKVTEKGKYVELRCDPISGHTALYWYRQSLGQGPEFLIYFQGTGAADDSGLPNDRFFAVRPEGSVSTLKIQRTERGDSAVYLCASSPHPSGSRNEQYFGPGTRLTVT.

V gene TRBV4-3 combines with J gene TRBJ2-7; D gene ambiguous. Germline V CDR1 and CDR2: LGHNA, YSLEER. This CDR3 comprises 15 residues. V was clipped by 3 bases and J by 1 base, with 13 bases between them. CDR3 sequence reads: CASSHVRRKSYEQYF. CDR3 DNA sequence: TGCGCCAGCAGCCACGTGCGGCGGAAATCCTACGAGCAGTACTTC.